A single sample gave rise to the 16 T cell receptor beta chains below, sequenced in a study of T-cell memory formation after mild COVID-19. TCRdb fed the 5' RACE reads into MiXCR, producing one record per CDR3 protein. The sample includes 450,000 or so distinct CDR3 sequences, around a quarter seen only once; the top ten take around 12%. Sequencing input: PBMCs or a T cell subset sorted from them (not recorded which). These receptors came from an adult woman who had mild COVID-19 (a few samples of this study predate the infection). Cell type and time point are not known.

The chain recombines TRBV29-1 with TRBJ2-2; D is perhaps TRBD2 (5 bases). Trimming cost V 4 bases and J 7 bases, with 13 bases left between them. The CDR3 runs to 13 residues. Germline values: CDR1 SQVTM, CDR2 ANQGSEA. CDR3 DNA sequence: TGCAGCGTTGCCCAGATCGGGGTCGGGGAGCTGTTTTTT. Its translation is CSVAQIGVGELFF.

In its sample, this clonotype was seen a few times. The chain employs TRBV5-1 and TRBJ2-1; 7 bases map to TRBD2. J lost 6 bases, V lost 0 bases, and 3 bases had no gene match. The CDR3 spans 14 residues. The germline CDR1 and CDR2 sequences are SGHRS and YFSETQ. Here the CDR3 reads CASSLASGINEQFF. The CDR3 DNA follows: TGCGCCAGCAGCTTGGCCAGCGGGATCAATGAGCAGTTCTTC.

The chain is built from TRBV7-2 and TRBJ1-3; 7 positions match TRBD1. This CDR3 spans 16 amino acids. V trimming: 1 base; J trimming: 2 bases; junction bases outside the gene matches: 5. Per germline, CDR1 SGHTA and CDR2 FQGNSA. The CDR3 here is CASSLVGRGTGNTIYF. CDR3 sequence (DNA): TGTGCCAGCAGCTTAGTAGGCAGGGGGACTGGAAACACCATATATTTT.

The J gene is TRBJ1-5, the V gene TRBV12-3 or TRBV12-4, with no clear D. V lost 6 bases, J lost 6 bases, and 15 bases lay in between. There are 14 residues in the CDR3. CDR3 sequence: CASRDGWGSQPQHF. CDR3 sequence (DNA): TGTGCCAGCAGGGACGGCTGGGGTAGTCAGCCCCAGCATTTT.

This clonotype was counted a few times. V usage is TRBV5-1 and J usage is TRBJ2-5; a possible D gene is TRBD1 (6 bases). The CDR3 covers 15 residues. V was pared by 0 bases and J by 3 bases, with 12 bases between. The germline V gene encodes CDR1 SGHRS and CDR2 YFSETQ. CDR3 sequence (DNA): TGCGCCAGCAGCTTGGAGGGGACAACAAAAGAGACCCAGTACTTC. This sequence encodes CASSLEGTTKETQYF.

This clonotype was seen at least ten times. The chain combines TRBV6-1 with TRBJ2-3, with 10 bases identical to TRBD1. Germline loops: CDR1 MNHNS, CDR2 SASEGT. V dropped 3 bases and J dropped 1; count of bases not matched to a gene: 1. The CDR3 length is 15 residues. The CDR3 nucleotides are TGTGCCAGCAGTGATGGGACAGGGGGCACAGATACGCAGTATTTT. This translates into CASSDGTGGTDTQYF.

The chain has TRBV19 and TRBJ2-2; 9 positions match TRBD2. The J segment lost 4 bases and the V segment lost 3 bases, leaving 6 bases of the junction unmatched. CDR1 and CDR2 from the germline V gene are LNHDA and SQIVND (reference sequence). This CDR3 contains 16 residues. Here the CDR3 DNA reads TGTGCCAGTAGTATCGAACTAGCGGGTCCCACCGGGGAGCTGTTTTTT. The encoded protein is CASSIELAGPTGELFF.

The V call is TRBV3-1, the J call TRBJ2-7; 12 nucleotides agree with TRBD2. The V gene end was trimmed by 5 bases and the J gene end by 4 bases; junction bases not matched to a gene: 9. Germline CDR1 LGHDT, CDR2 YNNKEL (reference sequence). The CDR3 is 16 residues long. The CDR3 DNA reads TGTGCCAGCAGCACGACTAGCGGGAGTCTTATGTACGAGCAGTACTTC. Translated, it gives CASSTTSGSLMYEQYF.

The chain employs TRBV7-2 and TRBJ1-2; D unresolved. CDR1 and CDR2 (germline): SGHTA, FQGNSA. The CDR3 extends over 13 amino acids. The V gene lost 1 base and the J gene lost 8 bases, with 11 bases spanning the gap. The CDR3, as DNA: TGTGCCAGCAGCTTAGAAAGGGCCTTCGGCTACACCTTC. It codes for CASSLERAFGYTF.

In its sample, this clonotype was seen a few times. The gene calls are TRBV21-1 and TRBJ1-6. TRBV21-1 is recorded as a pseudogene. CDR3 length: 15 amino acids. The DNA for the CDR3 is TGTGCCAGCAGCAAAGCGAGGACAGTCCAGGGACCCCTCCACTTT. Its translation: CASSKARTVQGPLHF.

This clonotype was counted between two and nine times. The CDR3 bases are TGTGCCAGCAGCTTAGCCGGGGATCCGGGCTACGAGCAGTACTTC. Translation: CASSLAGDPGYEQYF. V is TRBV7-2 and J is TRBJ2-7; tentative D call: TRBD2 (5 bases). V was pared by 0 bases and J by 3 bases, with 12 bases between. Germline V CDR1 and CDR2: SGHTA, FQGNSA. The CDR3 runs 15 residues.

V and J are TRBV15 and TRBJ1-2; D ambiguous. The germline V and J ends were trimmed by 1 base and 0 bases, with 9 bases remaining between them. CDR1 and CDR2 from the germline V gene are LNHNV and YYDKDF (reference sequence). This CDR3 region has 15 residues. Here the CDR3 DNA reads TGTGCCACCAGCAGAGGCTCGGTTACTAACTATGGCTACACCTTC. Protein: CATSRGSVTNYGYTF. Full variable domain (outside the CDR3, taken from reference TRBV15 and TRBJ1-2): DAMVIQNPRYQVTQFGKPVTLSCSQTLNHNVMYWYQQKSSQAPKLLFHYYDKDFNNEADTPDNFQSRRPNTSFCFLDIRSPGLGDTAMYLCATSRGSVTNYGYTFGSGTRLTVV.

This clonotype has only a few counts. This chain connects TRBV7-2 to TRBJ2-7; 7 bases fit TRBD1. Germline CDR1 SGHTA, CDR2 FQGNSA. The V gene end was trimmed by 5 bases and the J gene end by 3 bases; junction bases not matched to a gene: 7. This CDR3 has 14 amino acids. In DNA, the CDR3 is TGTGCCAGCAGCCCCCCGACAGGGTTCTACGAGCAGTACTTC. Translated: CASSPPTGFYEQYF. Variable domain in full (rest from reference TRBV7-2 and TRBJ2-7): GAGVSQSPSNKVTEKGKDVELRCDPISGHTALYWYRQSLGQGLEFLIYFQGNSAPDKSGLPSDRFSAERTGGSVSTLTIQRTQQEDSAVYLCASSPPTGFYEQYFGPGTRLTVT.

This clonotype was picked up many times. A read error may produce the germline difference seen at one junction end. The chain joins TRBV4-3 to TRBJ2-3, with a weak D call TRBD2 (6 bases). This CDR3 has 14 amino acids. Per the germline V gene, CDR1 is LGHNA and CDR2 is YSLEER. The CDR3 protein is CASSQALDYGGCFF. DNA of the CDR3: TGCGCCAGCAGCCAAGCCTTGGACTATGGAGGGTGTTTCTTC.

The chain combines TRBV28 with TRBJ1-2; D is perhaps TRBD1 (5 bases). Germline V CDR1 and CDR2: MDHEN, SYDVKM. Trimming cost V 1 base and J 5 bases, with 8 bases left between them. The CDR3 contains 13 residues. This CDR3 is CASSLYRSYGYTF. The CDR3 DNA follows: TGTGCCAGCAGTTTATACAGGTCTTATGGCTACACCTTC.

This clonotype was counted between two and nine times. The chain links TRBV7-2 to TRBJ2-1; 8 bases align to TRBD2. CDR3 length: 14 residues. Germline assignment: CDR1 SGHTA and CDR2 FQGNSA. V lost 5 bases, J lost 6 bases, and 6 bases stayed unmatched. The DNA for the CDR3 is TGTGCCAGCAGCACGGGACTAGGCCTCAATGAGCAGTTCTTC. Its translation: CASSTGLGLNEQFF. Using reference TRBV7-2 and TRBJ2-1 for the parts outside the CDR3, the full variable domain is GAGVSQSPSNKVTEKGKDVELRCDPISGHTALYWYRQSLGQGLEFLIYFQGNSAPDKSGLPSDRFSAERTGGSVSTLTIQRTQQEDSAVYLCASSTGLGLNEQFFGPGTRLTVL.